The rows below give T cell receptor beta chains drawn from one sample of a study of shared clonotypes between healthy human individuals. This table comes from immunoSEQ multiplex PCR, and its TCRdb copy is limited to in-frame clones, with some not included. The sample contains some 2,500,000 clones, 93% of which appear only once. The sequenced sample was naive CD4+ T cells from PBMCs. Every receptor here comes from a man aged 18 to 29 in good health. Some clones in this sample may be carry-over from other donors' samples. CDR3s include the opening cysteine and the closing phenylalanine or tryptophan. The order of the fields is V gene, D gene, J gene, clone size, CDR3 DNA, CDR3 protein. D genes are given only for firm matches. The size of a clone is reported for some rows only, either as once, few or many, or as a class for expanded clones.

TRBV5-4,-,TRBJ2-5,-,TGTGCCAGCAGCCCGTCCTTTGGAGAGACCCAGTACTTC,CASSPSFGETQYF
TRBV6-5,-,TRBJ2-2,-,TGTGCCAGCAGTTACTACCGGTCGAGCGGGGAGCTGTTTTTT,CASSYYRSSGELFF
TRBV10-2,TRBD2,TRBJ2-7,-,TGCGCCAGCAGGGAGGGACTAGCGTACGGCGAGCAGTACTTC,CASREGLAYGEQYF
TRBV9,-,TRBJ1-2,-,TGTGCCAGCAGCGCGGGGGCAGTGACTGGGGGCTATGGCTACACCTTC,CASSAGAVTGGYGYTF
TRBV4-3,-,TRBJ2-6,-,TGCGCCAGCAGCCGCCGGGGCTCTGGGGCCAACGTCCTGACTTTC,CASSRRGSGANVLTF
TRBV7-3,-,TRBJ1-1,-,TGTGCCAGCAGCTCCGGCCCTTCTGGAAACACTGAAGCTTTCTTT,CASSSGPSGNTEAFF
TRBV6-1,-,TRBJ2-3,-,TGTGCCAGCAGTGAAGGGACGGTGAGCACAGATACGCAGTATTTT,CASSEGTVSTDTQYF
TRBV6-1,-,TRBJ1-1,-,TGTGCCAACAAGGGACAACCGAACACTGAAGCTTTCTTT,CANKGQPNTEAFF
TRBV6-6,TRBD1,TRBJ2-5,-,TGTGCCAGCAGTGAGAGGGACAGGGGATGGGAGACCCAGTACTTC,CASSERDRGWETQYF
TRBV4-1,-,TRBJ2-2,-,TGCGCCAGCAGCCAAGGAAACCGCATCTCAGGGGAGCTGTTTTTT,CASSQGNRISGELFF
TRBV28,-,TRBJ2-5,-,TGTGCCAGCAATTCAGGGCAAGAGACCCAGTACTTC,CASNSGQETQYF
TRBV4-2,-,TRBJ2-3,-,TGTGCCAGCAGCCAAGGTTTAGCGGTAGCAGATACGCAGTATTTT,CASSQGLAVADTQYF
TRBV28,-,TRBJ2-7,-,TGTGCCACTAAGATTTACGAGCAGTACTTC,CATKIYEQYF
TRBV4-1,-,TRBJ2-6,-,TGCGCCAGCAGCCAAGATCTGGCAGGGGCGAGCTCTGGGGCCAACGTCCTGACTTTC,CASSQDLAGASSGANVLTF
TRBV6-1,TRBD1,TRBJ1-2,-,TGTGCCAGCAGTGACTCAGGGGGCCAGTATGGCTACACCTTC,CASSDSGGQYGYTF
TRBV29-1,-,TRBJ2-3,-,TGCAGCGTTCTTACAGGCACAGATACGCAGTATTTT,CSVLTGTDTQYF
TRBV14,TRBD2,TRBJ2-7,-,TGTGCCAGCAGCCAATCACTAGCGGGAGGGACCGAGCAGTACTTC,CASSQSLAGGTEQYF
TRBV28,-,TRBJ2-5,-,TGTGCCAGCAGTTTAGGGGTCAAGCAGTACTTC,CASSLGVKQYF
TRBV18,-,TRBJ2-1,-,TGTGCCAGCTCACGGCCGGTTCTCTTGAATGAGCAGTTCTTC,CASSRPVLLNEQFF
TRBV9,TRBD2,TRBJ2-3,-,TGTGCCAGCAGCTTTCTAGCGGGAGTCATAGATACGCAGTATTTT,CASSFLAGVIDTQYF
TRBV7-9,TRBD1,TRBJ2-6,-,TGTGCCAGCAGCTTACGAGGGACAGGGGCCTTCTCTGGGGCCAACGTCCTGACTTTC,CASSLRGTGAFSGANVLTF
TRBV6-5,-,TRBJ1-2,-,TGTGCCAGCAGTTACTCGGGCAGTAACTATGGCTACACCTTC,CASSYSGSNYGYTF
TRBV7-3,-,TRBJ2-3,-,TGTGCCAGCAGCTTAACACAGAGCGACACGCAGTATTTT,CASSLTQSDTQYF
TRBV28,TRBD1,TRBJ1-4,once,TGTGCCAGCAGGGGAAGGGACAGGGAATACGAAAAACTGTTTTTT,CASRGRDREYEKLFF
TRBV11-3,TRBD2,TRBJ2-1,-,TGTGCCAGCAGCTTAGATCTGCCTAGCGGGGACGATGAGCAGTTCTTC,CASSLDLPSGDDEQFF
TRBV7-3,-,TRBJ2-1,-,TGTGCCAGCAGCCGGAACGTCGGAGGGGGCCCTGACAATGAGCAGTTCTTC,CASSRNVGGGPDNEQFF
TRBV19,TRBD2,TRBJ2-2,once,TGTGCCAGTAGTATAGGGGGAGGGAGTGGAACCGGGGAGCTGTTTTTT,CASSIGGGSGTGELFF
TRBV5-1,-,TRBJ2-3,-,TGCGCCAGCAGAGATGGGTGGAACACAGATACGCAGTATTTT,CASRDGWNTDTQYF
TRBV28,-,TRBJ2-4,once,TGTGCCAGCAGCCGAGAACTAGGCGCCAAAAACATTCAGTACTTC,CASSRELGAKNIQYF
TRBV13,-,TRBJ2-5,-,TGTGCCAGCAGCCGTGAAGCAATCCAAGAGACCCAGTACTTC,CASSREAIQETQYF
TRBV5-5,-,TRBJ2-3,-,TGTGCCAGCAGCTTGATCAGGGGCGAGGGCACAGATACGCAGTATTTT,CASSLIRGEGTDTQYF
TRBV18,-,TRBJ2-1,-,TGTGCCAGCTCACCTAGCGCCAATGAGCAGTTCTTC,CASSPSANEQFF
TRBV6-6,-,TRBJ2-5,-,TGTGCCAGTACCCGGGCCGGAGTGTACCTCCAGTACTTC,CASTRAGVYLQYF
TRBV18,-,TRBJ1-5,-,TGTGCCAGCTCACCAGGCCCAGACAATAGCAATCAGCCCCAGCATTTT,CASSPGPDNSNQPQHF